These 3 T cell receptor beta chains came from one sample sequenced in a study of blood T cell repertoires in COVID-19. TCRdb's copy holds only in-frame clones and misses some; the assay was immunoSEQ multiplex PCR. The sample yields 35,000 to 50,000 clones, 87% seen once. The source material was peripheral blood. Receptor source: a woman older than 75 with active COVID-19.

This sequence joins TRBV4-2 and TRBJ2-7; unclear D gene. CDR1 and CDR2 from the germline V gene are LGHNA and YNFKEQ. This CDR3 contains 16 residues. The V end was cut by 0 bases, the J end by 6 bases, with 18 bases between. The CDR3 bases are TGTGCCAGCAGCCAAGAATCCGGTTGGGCGCCTGGCGAGCAGTACTTC. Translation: CASSQESGWAPGEQYF.

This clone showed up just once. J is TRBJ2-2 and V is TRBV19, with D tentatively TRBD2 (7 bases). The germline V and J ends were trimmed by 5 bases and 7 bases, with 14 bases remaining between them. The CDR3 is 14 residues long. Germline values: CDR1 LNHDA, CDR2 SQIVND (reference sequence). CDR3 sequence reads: CASSPGGHVGELFF. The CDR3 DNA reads TGTGCCAGTAGTCCCGGGGGGCACGTCGGGGAGCTGTTTTTT.

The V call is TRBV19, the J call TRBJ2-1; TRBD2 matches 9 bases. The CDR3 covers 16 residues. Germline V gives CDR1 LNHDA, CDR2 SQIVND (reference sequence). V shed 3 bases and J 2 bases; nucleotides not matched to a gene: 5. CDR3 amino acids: CASSIYASGTYNEQFF. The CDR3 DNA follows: TGTGCCAGTAGTATTTACGCTAGCGGGACCTACAATGAGCAGTTCTTC.